This T cell receptor beta chain was profiled in a study of regulatory T cells in long-lasting Graves disease. Germline V gene data show CDR1 as GTSNPN and CDR2 as SVGIG (reference sequence). V lost 0 bases, J lost 3 bases, and 20 bases lay in between. The CDR3 consists of 17 residues. Study-wide results and limits: New patients shared about a thousand public clonotypes, fewer than the 2,500 to 3,000 shared by persistent patients.

Documented time point: persistent/refractory GD, antithyroid drugs over 5 years with positive TRAb. Making the TCR library involved RNA that had been extracted from PBMCs. With iRepertoire HTBI primers and Arm-PCR of CDR3 regions, TCR beta libraries were built. In TCRdb, the multiplex PCR reads were re-called with MiXCR into one record per CDR3 protein. The profile shows roughly 450,000 distinct CDR3 sequences, 23% of them singletons. Regarding this clonotype: Antigen specificity is unknown.

The sample in question was peripheral blood mononuclear cells (PBMCs), obtained when the disease was refractory, from a patient treated with antithyroid drugs. This TCR was recovered from a female donor with Graves disease. This chain links TRBV30 with TRBJ1-1, with TRBD1 as a possible D gene (5 bases). In DNA form, the CDR3 reads TGTGCCTGGAGTGTACACATGTCGGGAGGGACGGACACTGAAGCTTTCTTT. Protein sequence: CAWSVHMSGGTDTEAFF.